This T cell receptor beta chain is from a study of beta chain features in type 1 diabetes. Study-level points and caveats: Shorter TCRB CDR3s, moderately but significantly so, marked every one of the four CD4+ subsets in Type 1 diabetes patients.

Per the germline V gene, CDR1 is LGHNA and CDR2 is YSLEER. This CDR3 spans 14 amino acids. V lost 4 bases to trimming and J lost 4 bases, with 12 bases between them. In regard to this clone: Its antigen is not identified.

Since all of the isolated RNA was reverse transcribed, expressed TCRB transcripts were what got sequenced. TCRdb keeps only in-frame clones here, not all; method: immunoSEQ multiplex PCR. This sample yields 160,000 or so clones, of which around 63% are seen a single time; about 0.089% belongs to the top ten. Sequenced: naive CD4+ T cells from blood. V and J are TRBV4-3 and TRBJ2-3; tentatively, D is TRBD2 (6 bases). This sequence originates from a man under 40 with type 1 diabetes. In nucleotides, the CDR3 is TGCGCCAGCAGCCGGGGGGTCGAGTCAGATACGCAGTATTTT. Residues: CASSRGVESDTQYF.